The present entry profiles one T cell receptor beta chain with its context. As yet, its antigen is unknown. Sequencing used immunoSEQ multiplex PCR; TCRdb keeps in-frame clones, though not all of them. The data hold 70,000 or so clones, with about four fifths observed a single time. Trimming took 7 bases from V and 7 from J, leaving 17 bases between them. Per the germline V gene, CDR1 is MNHEY and CDR2 is SVGAGI. The CDR3 spans 13 residues. This sample stems from a study of OX40 agonist ivuxolimab in advanced cancers. Study-wide results and caveats: Normalized expansion of T-cell clones was also low for some nonresponders.

This clonotype was obtained from an adult with an advanced solid tumor such as melanoma, head and neck, liver or kidney cancer. V and J are TRBV6-5 and TRBJ2-7, with D tentatively TRBD1 or TRBD2 (5 bases each). The starting material was CD4+ or CD8+ T cells sorted from blood, obtained in a trial of the OX40 agonist ivuxolimab. CDR3 region: CASIAKGWGEQYF. The CDR3 nucleotides read TGTGCCAGCATCGCCAAGGGGTGGGGGGAGCAGTACTTC.